A selection of T cell receptor beta chains follows, all from one sample in a study of blood T cell repertoires in COVID-19. The data were produced by immunoSEQ multiplex PCR, yet TCRdb's version contains in-frame clones alone and is incomplete. In the table there are a few hundred thousand clones, 80% to 90% of which are singletons. The sample was PBMCs or T cells enriched from blood (not recorded which). The receptor source for this set is a woman aged 45-60 years who had recovered from COVID-19. CDR3s include the opening cysteine and the closing phenylalanine or tryptophan. The order of the fields is V gene, clone size, J gene, D gene, CDR3 protein, CDR3 DNA. D genes are given only for firm matches. Size is omitted from some rows. Given values are once, few, many or a class for expanded clones.

>TRBV7-2|once|TRBJ1-2|TRBD1
CASSLGDRGGYTF
TGTGCCAGCAGCTTAGGGGACAGGGGAGGCTACACCTTC
>TRBV28|.|TRBJ2-2|.
CASSLRSGLRTGELFF
TGTGCCAGCAGTTTAAGGTCTGGGCTTAGGACCGGGGAGCTGTTTTTT
>TRBV2|once|TRBJ2-3|.
CASRYTGFGTQYF
TGTGCCAGCAGATACACGGGGTTCGGTACGCAGTATTTT
>TRBV13|.|TRBJ2-7|TRBD1
CASSYTGTGGYEQYF
TGTGCCAGCAGCTACACCGGGACAGGGGGTTACGAGCAGTACTTC
>TRBV27|.|TRBJ1-1|.
CASSSTPPNTEAFF
TGTGCCAGCAGTTCAACACCACCGAACACTGAAGCTTTCTTT
>TRBV27|.|TRBJ1-1|.
CASRRDRGSRRDAEAFF
TGTGCCAGCAGAAGAGACAGAGGCAGTCGAAGAGACGCTGAAGCTTTCTTT
>TRBV2|once|TRBJ1-5|.
CASSFGGVLYQPQHF
TGTGCCAGCAGCTTCGGGGGAGTACTTTATCAGCCCCAGCATTTT
>TRBV3-1/TRBV3-2|.|TRBJ2-7|TRBD2
CASSQDRTSGRIIYEQYF
TGTGCCAGCAGCCAAGATCGGACTAGCGGGAGGATCATCTACGAGCAGTACTTC
>TRBV12-3/TRBV12-4|.|TRBJ2-3|.
CASNGGHTDTQYF
TGTGCCAGCAACGGAGGGCACACAGATACGCAGTATTTT
>TRBV7-8|.|TRBJ1-1|TRBD1
CASSQGQGTEAFF
TGTGCCAGCAGCCAGGGACAGGGCACTGAAGCTTTCTTT
>TRBV2|.|TRBJ1-4|.
CASYTRAGRTEKLFF
TGTGCCAGCTACACTCGCGCGGGACGTACCGAAAAACTGTTTTTT
>TRBV19|.|TRBJ1-1|.
CASSILPGELLNTEAFF
TGTGCCAGTAGTATTCTCCCGGGGGAATTATTGAACACTGAAGCTTTCTTT
>TRBV7-6|.|TRBJ2-7|TRBD1
CASSLQIQGGLDSLTHEQYF
TGTGCCAGCAGCTTACAAATACAGGGGGGCCTAGATTCTCTCACCCACGAGCAGTACTTC
>TRBV7-8|.|TRBJ2-1|TRBD1
CASSLGQGWDEQFF
TGTGCCAGCAGCTTAGGACAGGGGTGGGATGAGCAGTTCTTC
>TRBV7-9|.|TRBJ1-1|.
CASSLGTANTEAFF
TGTGCCAGCAGCTTAGGAACAGCAAACACTGAAGCTTTCTTT
>TRBV18|.|TRBJ2-5|.
CASSPLRETQYF
TGTGCCAGCTCACCACTTCGGGAGACCCAGTACTTC
>TRBV5-1|.|TRBJ2-1|TRBD2
CASSLGQDEREWGSYNEQFF
TGCGCCAGCAGCTTGGGTCAAGACGAGCGGGAGTGGGGATCCTACAATGAGCAGTTCTTC
>TRBV19|.|TRBJ1-5|.
CASSKPGHGNQPQHF
TGTGCCAGTAGTAAACCGGGACACGGCAATCAGCCCCAGCATTTT
>TRBV5-1|.|TRBJ1-2|.
CASSLDRSYGYTF
TGCGCCAGCAGCTTGGACAGATCCTATGGCTACACCTTC
>TRBV10-3|.|TRBJ2-7|.
CAISLGGGGAYEQYF
TGTGCCATCAGCCTAGGAGGGGGAGGGGCCTACGAGCAGTACTTC
>TRBV7-8|.|TRBJ1-2|.
CASSSGWGPTLTGNYGYTF
TGTGCCAGCAGCTCCGGTTGGGGTCCCACCCTTACAGGGAACTATGGCTACACCTTC
>TRBV19|.|TRBJ2-3|TRBD1
CASSLRDSHTDTQYF
TGTGCCAGTAGTTTACGGGACAGCCACACAGATACGCAGTATTTT
>TRBV19|.|TRBJ1-1|.
CATSQRVNTEAFF
TGTGCCACCTCCCAGCGGGTGAACACTGAAGCTTTCTTT
>TRBV28|.|TRBJ2-7|.
CASGGVGDGKYEQYF
TGTGCCAGCGGGGGCGTGGGGGATGGGAAGTACGAGCAGTACTTC
>TRBV29-1|.|TRBJ1-3|TRBD1
CSASGRTGELSGNTIYF
TGCAGCGCTAGCGGAAGGACAGGGGAGTTATCTGGAAACACCATATATTTT
>TRBV20-1|once|TRBJ1-4|.
CSASAPQITNEKLFF
TGCAGTGCTAGTGCCCCCCAGATAACTAATGAAAAACTGTTTTTT
>TRBV7-2|.|TRBJ2-3|TRBD2
CASSPWEGSELTTDTQYF
TGTGCCAGCAGCCCTTGGGAGGGATCGGAACTAACCACAGATACGCAGTATTTT
>TRBV4-1|.|TRBJ2-1|TRBD2
CASSPLRGQREWNEQFF
TGCGCCAGCAGCCCCCTCCGGGGGCAGCGGGAGTGGAATGAGCAGTTCTTC
>TRBV25-1|.|TRBJ2-1|.
CASSGGLLANNEQFF
TGTGCCAGCAGTGGAGGTCTGCTAGCGAACAATGAGCAGTTCTTC
>TRBV27|.|TRBJ2-1|TRBD1
CASSLLGQVYNEQFF
TGTGCCAGCAGTCTTCTGGGACAGGTGTACAATGAGCAGTTCTTC
>TRBV6-1|.|TRBJ1-1|.
CASSEITGLNTEAFF
TGTGCCAGCAGTGAAATCACAGGTTTGAACACTGAAGCTTTCTTT
>TRBV19|.|TRBJ1-5|.
CASSRPGQLPISNQPQHF
TGTGCCAGTAGTCGGCCGGGACAACTACCGATTAGCAATCAGCCCCAGCATTTT